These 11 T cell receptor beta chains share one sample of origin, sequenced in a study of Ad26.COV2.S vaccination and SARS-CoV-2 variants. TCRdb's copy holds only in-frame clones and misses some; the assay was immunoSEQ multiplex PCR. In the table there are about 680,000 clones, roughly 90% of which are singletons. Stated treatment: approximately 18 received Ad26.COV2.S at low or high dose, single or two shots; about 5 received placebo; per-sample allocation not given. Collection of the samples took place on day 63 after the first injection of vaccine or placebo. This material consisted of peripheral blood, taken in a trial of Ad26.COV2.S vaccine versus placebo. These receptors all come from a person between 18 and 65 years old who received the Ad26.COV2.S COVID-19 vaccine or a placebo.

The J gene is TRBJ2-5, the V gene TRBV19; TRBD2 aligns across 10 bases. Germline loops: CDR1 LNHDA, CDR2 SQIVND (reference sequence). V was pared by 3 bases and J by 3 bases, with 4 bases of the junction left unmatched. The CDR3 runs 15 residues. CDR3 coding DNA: TGTGCCAGTAGTATCACTAGCGGGACGAAAGAGACCCAGTACTTC. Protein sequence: CASSITSGTKETQYF.

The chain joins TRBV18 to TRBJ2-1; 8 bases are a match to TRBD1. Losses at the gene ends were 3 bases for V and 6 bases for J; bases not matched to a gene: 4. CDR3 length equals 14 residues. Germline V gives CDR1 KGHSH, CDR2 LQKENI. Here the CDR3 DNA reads TGTGCCAGCTCACCCCCCGGGACAGGCAATGAGCAGTTCTTC. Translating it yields CASSPPGTGNEQFF.

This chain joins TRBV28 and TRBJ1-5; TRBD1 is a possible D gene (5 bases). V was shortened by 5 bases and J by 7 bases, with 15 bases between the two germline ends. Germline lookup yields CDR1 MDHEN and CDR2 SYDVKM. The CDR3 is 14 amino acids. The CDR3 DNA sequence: TGTGCCAGCAGTCCGAGGCCAGGGTGGCAGCCCCAGCATTTT. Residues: CASSPRPGWQPQHF.

The CDR3 DNA follows: TGTGCCAGCAGCTCAACTACCGGGACAGGGGGCTACGAGCAGTACTTC. It yields the protein CASSSTTGTGGYEQYF. The chain employs TRBV5-4 and TRBJ2-7; 11 bases match TRBD1. With V trimmed by 3 bases and J by 3 bases, 8 bases remained unmatched. CDR3 length equals 16 residues. Germline values: CDR1 SGHNT, CDR2 YYREEE (reference sequence).

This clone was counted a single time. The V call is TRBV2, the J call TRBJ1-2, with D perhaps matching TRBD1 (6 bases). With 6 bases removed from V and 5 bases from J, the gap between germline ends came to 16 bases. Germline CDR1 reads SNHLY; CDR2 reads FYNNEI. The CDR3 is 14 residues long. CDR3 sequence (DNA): TGTGCCAGCAGCGAGGAGGGGGAGGGTTATGGCTACACCTTC. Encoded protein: CASSEEGEGYGYTF.

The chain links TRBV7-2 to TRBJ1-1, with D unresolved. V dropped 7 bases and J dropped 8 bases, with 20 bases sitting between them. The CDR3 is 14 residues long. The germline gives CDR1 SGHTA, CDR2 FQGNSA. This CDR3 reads CASTAGPGNWEAFF. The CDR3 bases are TGTGCCAGCACCGCAGGTCCGGGGAATTGGGAAGCTTTCTTT.

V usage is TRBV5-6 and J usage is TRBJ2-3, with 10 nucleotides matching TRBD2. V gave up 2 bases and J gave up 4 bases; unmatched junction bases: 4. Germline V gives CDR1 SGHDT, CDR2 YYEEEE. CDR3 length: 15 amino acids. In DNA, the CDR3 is TGTGCCAGCAGCTTTCCTAGCGGGAGTTCAGATACGCAGTATTTT. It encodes CASSFPSGSSDTQYF.

The CDR3 is CASSVGGDSYGYTF. Written as DNA, the CDR3 is TGTGCCAGCAGCGTAGGCGGGGACAGCTATGGCTACACCTTC. This chain joins TRBV9 and TRBJ1-2; TRBD1 matches 7 bases. Germline trimming cut 0 bases from V and 4 bases from J; bases unmatched to any gene: 3. This CDR3 has 14 residues. Germline CDR1 is SGDLS and CDR2 is YYNGEE.

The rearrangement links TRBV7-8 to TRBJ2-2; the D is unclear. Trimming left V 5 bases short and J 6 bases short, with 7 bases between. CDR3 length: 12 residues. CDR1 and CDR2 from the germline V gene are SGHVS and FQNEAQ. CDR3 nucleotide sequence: TGTGCCAGCAGCCAAGGGTCCGGGGAGCTGTTTTTT. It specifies CASSQGSGELFF.

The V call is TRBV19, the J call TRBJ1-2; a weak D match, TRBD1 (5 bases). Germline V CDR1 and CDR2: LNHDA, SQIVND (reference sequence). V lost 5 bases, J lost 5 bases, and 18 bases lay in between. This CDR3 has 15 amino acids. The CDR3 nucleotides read TGTGCCAGTAGTGTCGTGGGGGACGGAGCTTATGGCTACACCTTC. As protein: CASSVVGDGAYGYTF. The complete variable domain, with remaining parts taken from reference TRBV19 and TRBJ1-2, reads DGGITQSPKYLFRKEGQNVTLSCEQNLNHDAMYWYRQDPGQGLRLIYYSQIVNDFQKGDIAEGYSVSREKKESFPLTVTSAQKNPTAFYLCASSVVGDGAYGYTFGSGTRLTVV.

The chain's CDR3 is CATSRTSGGAWDTGELFF. The CDR3 nucleotides read TGTGCCACCAGCAGGACTAGCGGGGGGGCATGGGACACCGGGGAGCTGTTTTTT. The chain joins TRBV15 to TRBJ2-2; 14 bases are a match to TRBD2. J gave up 3 bases and V 3 bases, and 6 bases lay outside the gene matches. CDR1 is LNHNV and CDR2 is YYDKDF in the germline V gene (reference sequence). The CDR3 sequence is 18 residues long.